The 10 T cell receptor beta chains below all came from one sample that was sequenced in a study of blood T cell repertoires in COVID-19 (dated by TCRdb to 2018 to 2020). Library prep was done by the immunoSEQ multiplex PCR assay. What TCRdb holds here is the immuneACCESS table cut down to in-frame rearrangements. Part of the clones is not present; checked against another copy, under half of the missing clones reflect an unresolved V gene, and the others are unexplained. The sample table shows around 120,000 clones, and roughly 85% are seen once. The top ten clonotypes cover 20% to 25% of the sample. The material sequenced was peripheral blood. The receptor source for this set is a human donor in a cohort sampled during active COVID-19.

V usage is TRBV27 and J usage is TRBJ2-1; possibly TRBD1 for D (5 bases). V was shortened by 3 bases and J by 2 bases, with 8 bases between the two germline ends. The CDR3 totals 14 residues. Germline V gene data show CDR1 as MNHEY and CDR2 as SMNVEV (reference sequence). CDR3 bases: TGTGCCAGCAGTTTCTTGGACACCTACAATGAGCAGTTCTTC. Its translation is CASSFLDTYNEQFF.

The gene calls are TRBV30 and TRBJ2-1; D is perhaps TRBD1 (5 bases). CDR3 length: 12 amino acids. V was cut by 3 bases and J by 8 bases, with 11 bases left in between. Germline CDR1 reads GTSNPN; CDR2 reads SVGIG (reference sequence). The CDR3 sequence is CAWSLGADEQFF. CDR3 DNA: TGTGCCTGGAGCTTAGGGGCCGATGAGCAGTTCTTC.

This chain connects TRBV7-8 to TRBJ1-6, with TRBD1 matching 10 bases. From germline, CDR1 is SGHVS and CDR2 FQNEAQ. This CDR3 region has 17 residues. The J segment lost 10 bases and the V segment lost 7 bases, leaving 16 bases of the junction unmatched. CDR3 DNA sequence: TGTGCCAGCACTGCCATGGGACAGGGGTTCATGGTGTCACCCCTCCACTTT. Translated, it gives CASTAMGQGFMVSPLHF.

The chain is built from TRBV28 and TRBJ2-2, with TRBD2 matching 10 bases. The germline gives CDR1 MDHEN, CDR2 SYDVKM. V lost 3 bases to trimming and J lost 5 bases; unmatched junction nucleotides: 6. The CDR3 has 16 amino acids. The CDR3, as DNA: TGTGCCAGCAGTTTGCAACTACTAGCGGGAACCGGGGAGCTGTTTTTT. This gives the protein CASSLQLLAGTGELFF.

This clone was seen once. This rearrangement joins TRBV18 to TRBJ2-5, with 8 bases that match TRBD1. The germline gives CDR1 KGHSH, CDR2 LQKENI. The CDR3 length is 17 residues. Trimming took 3 bases from V and 2 from J; bases not matched to a gene: 11. This CDR3 is CASSPSTGQGMQETQYF. The CDR3 region has the DNA TGTGCCAGCTCACCTAGCACTGGACAGGGAATGCAAGAGACCCAGTACTTC.

In its sample, this clone was seen once. The chain recombines TRBV6-2 or TRBV6-3 with TRBJ2-5; D not resolved. Looked up from germline, CDR1 is MNHEY and CDR2 is SVGEGT. There are 14 residues in the CDR3. V lost 2 bases and J 1 base, leaving 8 bases between the germline ends. The CDR3 DNA reads TGTGCCAGCAGTTACATCGACACCCAAGAGACCCAGTACTTC. Its protein is CASSYIDTQETQYF.

The chain is built from TRBV20-1 and TRBJ1-2; maybe TRBD1 (5 bases). V dropped 3 bases and J dropped 4 bases, with 15 bases sitting between them. CDR1 is DFQATT and CDR2 is SNEGSKA in the germline V gene (reference sequence). This CDR3 contains 14 residues. The CDR3, as DNA: TGCAGTGCTAGTGGGGTTCAGGGAAGCTATGGCTACACCTTC. This sequence encodes CSASGVQGSYGYTF.

Turning to this clone: Other DNA variants within this sample encode the same CDR3. The chain carries TRBV20-1 and TRBJ2-7, with 7 bases lining up with TRBD2. Germline-derived CDR1 and CDR2 are DFQATT and SNEGSKA (reference sequence). The junction had 0 bases not matched to a gene; V was cut back by 3 bases and J by 4 bases. This CDR3 has 11 residues. The CDR3 here is CSARGGYEQYF. CDR3 bases: TGCAGTGCTAGGGGGGGGTACGAGCAGTACTTC.

This rearrangement joins TRBV9 to TRBJ1-2, with 12 bases identical to TRBD1. Germline-derived CDR1 and CDR2 are SGDLS and YYNGEE. This CDR3 is built from 15 residues. Trimming cost V 3 bases and J 4 bases; bases outside gene matches: 4. The CDR3, as DNA: TGTGCCAGCAGCGCCGGGACAGGGGGCATCTATGGCTACACCTTC. Its protein is CASSAGTGGIYGYTF. The entire variable domain, with the rest obtained from reference TRBV9 and TRBJ1-2, is as follows: DSGVTQTPKHLITATGQRVTLRCSPRSGDLSVYWYQQSLDQGLQFLIQYYNGEERAKGNILERFSAQQFPDLHSELNLSSLELGDSALYFCASSAGTGGIYGYTFGSGTRLTVV.

The chain combines TRBV18 with TRBJ2-7; 13 positions agree with TRBD2. Germline loops: CDR1 KGHSH, CDR2 LQKENI. The CDR3 has 14 amino acids. V lost 5 bases, J lost 6 bases, and 4 bases stayed unmatched. CDR3 sequence reads: CASSEGLAGSEQYF. Here the CDR3 DNA reads TGTGCCAGCTCAGAGGGACTAGCGGGAAGCGAGCAGTACTTC.